Below, 22 T cell receptor beta chains from the same sample are listed, as sequenced in a study of a mutant IDH1 vaccine in newly diagnosed glioma. Their specific antigens are unknown. Measured with immunoSEQ multiplex PCR; TCRdb has only the in-frame clones, and not every one. The sample contains some 60,000 clones, about 80% of which appear only once. Noted time point: week 11, during vaccination. The investigators gave 300 ug of mutant IDH1 20-mer peptide in each vaccine dose, together with topical imiquimod. The specimen was PBMCs, collected from a glioma patient whose treatment included an IDH1 peptide vaccine. Receptors originate from a man aged 25 to 40 with glioma.

This chain joins TRBV28 and TRBJ2-7, with D unclear. Trimming took off 3 bases at V and 2 bases at J, with 11 bases between the two ends. CDR3 size: 14 residues. The germline CDR1 and CDR2 sequences are MDHEN and SYDVKM. The DNA of the CDR3 is TGTGCCAGCAGTTTCCCCCAGGAAACCTACGAGCAGTACTTC. This sequence encodes CASSFPQETYEQYF.

The chain has TRBV11-2 and TRBJ2-1; TRBD1 is a possible D gene (5 bases). CDR1 and CDR2 from the germline V gene are SGHAT and FQNNGV. The CDR3 contains 12 residues. The germline V and J ends were trimmed by 4 bases and 9 bases, with 10 bases remaining between them. The CDR3 coding sequence is TGTGCCAGCAGCTGTAAGGGGTGTGAGCAGTTCTTC. Translation gives CASSCKGCEQFF.

Details on this clone: Different DNA sequences within this sample yield the same CDR3. The chain uses TRBV27 and TRBJ2-7; possibly TRBD1 for D (5 bases). This CDR3 has 13 residues. The germline gives CDR1 MNHEY, CDR2 SMNVEV (reference sequence). Trimming pared 3 bases from V and 6 bases from J, leaving 12 bases between. The chain's CDR3 is CASSFGREGEQYF. For the CDR3, the DNA is TGTGCCAGCAGTTTTGGCAGGGAAGGCGAGCAGTACTTC.

The V and J genes are TRBV7-2 and TRBJ1-2; TRBD1 might be the D (5 bases). The germline V gene has CDR1 SGHTA and CDR2 FQGNSA. There are 13 residues in the CDR3. V lost 5 bases to trimming and J lost 8 bases, with 15 bases between them. This chain's CDR3 is CASSPEGVSGYTF. In DNA form, the CDR3 reads TGTGCCAGCAGCCCAGAAGGGGTGAGCGGCTACACCTTC.

The chain joins TRBV7-8 to TRBJ1-3; TRBD1 might be the D (6 bases). This CDR3 has 15 residues. CDR1 is SGHVS and CDR2 is FQNEAQ in the germline V gene. The V gene lost 0 bases and the J gene lost 4 bases, with 10 bases spanning the gap. DNA of the CDR3: TGTGCCAGCAGCTTAGCAGACAGGTTCGGAAACACCATATATTTT. This encodes CASSLADRFGNTIYF. Using reference TRBV7-8 and TRBJ1-3 for the parts outside the CDR3, the full variable domain is GAGVSQSPRYKVAKRGQDVALRCDPISGHVSLFWYQQALGQGPEFLTYFQNEAQLDKSGLPSDRFFAERPEGSVSTLKIQRTQQEDSAVYLCASSLADRFGNTIYFGEGSWLTVV.

V usage is TRBV19 and J usage is TRBJ1-3; perhaps TRBD1 as D (5 bases). The germline V and J ends were trimmed by 4 bases and 6 bases, with 10 bases remaining between them. The CDR3 has 13 residues. The germline V gene has CDR1 LNHDA and CDR2 SQIVND (reference sequence). CDR3 in amino acids: CASSTGSANTIYF. The CDR3 DNA sequence: TGTGCCAGTAGTACAGGGTCGGCAAACACCATATATTTT.

As DNA, the CDR3 is TGTGCCAGCAGTCTCCGACAACACACTGAAGCTTTCTTT. Protein: CASSLRQHTEAFF. The genes are TRBV27 and TRBJ1-1; D not resolved. The V and J ends lost 5 bases and 3 bases respectively, with 10 bases between them. This CDR3 is 13 amino acids long. Germline-derived CDR1 and CDR2 are MNHEY and SMNVEV (reference sequence).

The chain is built from TRBV19 and TRBJ1-6; D may be TRBD1 (5 bases). Germline-derived CDR1 and CDR2 are LNHDA and SQIVND (reference sequence). V lost 5 bases to trimming and J lost 7 bases, with 9 bases between them. This CDR3 comprises 13 residues. CDR3 DNA: TGTGCCAGTAGTTTGGGGGGGAATTCACCCCTCCACTTT. Its protein is CASSLGGNSPLHF. The full variable domain, in which reference TRBV19 and TRBJ1-6 provide the parts outside the CDR3, is DGGITQSPKYLFRKEGQNVTLSCEQNLNHDAMYWYRQDPGQGLRLIYYSQIVNDFQKGDIAEGYSVSREKKESFPLTVTSAQKNPTAFYLCASSLGGNSPLHFGNGTRLTVT.

The rearrangement joins TRBV19 to TRBJ2-1, with TRBD2 identical over 9 bases. The V segment lost 3 bases and the J segment 7 bases; nucleotides outside the gene matches: 10. The CDR3 spans 16 residues. Germline V gene data show CDR1 as LNHDA and CDR2 as SQIVND (reference sequence). The CDR3 here is CASSMGAGGPGNEQFF. DNA for the CDR3: TGTGCCAGTAGTATGGGCGCGGGAGGGCCGGGGAATGAGCAGTTCTTC. The full variable domain, completed using reference TRBV19 and TRBJ2-1, is DGGITQSPKYLFRKEGQNVTLSCEQNLNHDAMYWYRQDPGQGLRLIYYSQIVNDFQKGDIAEGYSVSREKKESFPLTVTSAQKNPTAFYLCASSMGAGGPGNEQFFGPGTRLTVL.

This chain links TRBV28 with TRBJ1-1, with D possibly TRBD1 on 5 matching bases. This CDR3 region has 13 residues. V was trimmed by 10 bases and J by 4 bases, leaving 16 bases between them. Germline V gene lookup returns CDR1 MDHEN and CDR2 SYDVKM. This chain's CDR3 is CATVSIRGTEAFF. CDR3 DNA sequence: TGTGCCACCGTATCGATAAGGGGCACTGAAGCTTTCTTT.

This clone appeared a single time. This sequence joins TRBV7-2 and TRBJ1-5; D is perhaps TRBD1 (5 bases). V lost 5 bases and J lost 7, with 15 bases in between. The CDR3 runs 14 residues. Germline V gene data show CDR1 as SGHTA and CDR2 as FQGNSA. The CDR3 is CASSPVRDGQPQHF. The CDR3 DNA is TGTGCCAGCAGCCCCGTCAGGGATGGACAGCCCCAGCATTTT.

This chain connects TRBV11-2 to TRBJ2-7; 11 bases line up with TRBD2. Germline V gene lookup returns CDR1 SGHAT and CDR2 FQNNGV. The CDR3 is made up of 15 amino acids. V lost 4 bases, J lost 4 bases, and 6 bases stayed unmatched. CDR3 amino acids: CASSSLAGGPYEQYF. In DNA, the CDR3 is TGTGCCAGCAGCTCCTTAGCGGGAGGGCCGTACGAGCAGTACTTC.

The V call is TRBV28, the J call TRBJ2-2; D remains ambiguous. V lost 6 bases and J lost 2, with 4 bases in between. Germline CDR1 reads MDHEN; CDR2 reads SYDVKM. The CDR3 sequence is 12 residues long. This CDR3 is CASRLNTGELFF. The CDR3, as DNA: TGTGCCAGCAGGCTCAACACCGGGGAGCTGTTTTTT.

The rearrangement uses TRBV4-1 and TRBJ2-7; no clear D gene. CDR3 length: 13 residues. CDR1 MGHRA and CDR2 YSYEKL come from the germline V gene. V was clipped by 1 base and J by 4 bases, with 8 bases between them. The CDR3 nucleotides read TGCGCCAGCAGCCAAGTGGGTATGTACGAGCAGTACTTC. It translates to CASSQVGMYEQYF.

The rearrangement links TRBV6-5 to TRBJ2-7, with D perhaps TRBD1 (5 bases). The CDR3 is made up of 13 amino acids. Trimming left V 7 bases short and J 2 bases short, with 12 bases between. Germline V CDR1 and CDR2: MNHEY, SVGAGI. CDR3 sequence (DNA): TGTGCCAGCATTTCCGACAGTCCCTACGAGCAGTACTTC. Translation gives CASISDSPYEQYF.

This chain connects TRBV9 to TRBJ1-6; TRBD1 matches 7 bases. Per germline, CDR1 SGDLS and CDR2 YYNGEE. Trimming removed 8 bases from V and 6 bases from J; junction bases left unmatched: 5. There are 13 residues in the CDR3. Here the CDR3 reads CASGTAFNSPLHF. CDR3 in DNA: TGTGCCAGTGGGACAGCCTTTAATTCACCCCTCCACTTT.

The rearrangement links TRBV7-2 to TRBJ2-2; the D is unclear. The germline gives CDR1 SGHTA, CDR2 FQGNSA. The CDR3 spans 15 residues. V was pared by 7 bases and J by 1 base, with 13 bases between. The DNA of the CDR3 is TGTGCCAGCATCCCGTCCCAGTTGAACACCGGGGAGCTGTTTTTT. Translation gives CASIPSQLNTGELFF.

V and J are TRBV10-1 and TRBJ2-7; no firm D call. The V end lost 4 bases, the J end lost 0 bases, and 10 bases lay between the germline ends. CDR3 length: 14 residues. CDR1 and CDR2 from the germline V gene are WNHNN and SYGVQD (reference sequence). The CDR3 region is CASSVGSYSYEQYF. The CDR3 DNA follows: TGCGCCAGCAGTGTAGGCAGTTACTCCTACGAGCAGTACTTC.

The rearrangement uses TRBV19 and TRBJ2-2, with D tentatively TRBD1 or TRBD2 (5 bases each). Trimming shortened V by 5 bases and J by 6 bases, and 13 bases separated the two germline ends. Germline CDR1 and CDR2: LNHDA and SQIVND (reference sequence). The CDR3 runs to 14 residues. As DNA, the CDR3 is TGTGCCAGTAGTCAGGGCCGGGAATCCGGGGAGCTGTTTTTT. It yields the protein CASSQGRESGELFF. Looking up the rest from reference TRBV19 and TRBJ2-2 gives the full variable domain: DGGITQSPKYLFRKEGQNVTLSCEQNLNHDAMYWYRQDPGQGLRLIYYSQIVNDFQKGDIAEGYSVSREKKESFPLTVTSAQKNPTAFYLCASSQGRESGELFFGEGSRLTVL.

V usage is TRBV2 and J usage is TRBJ1-1; TRBD1 matches 7 bases. CDR1 and CDR2 (germline): SNHLY, FYNNEI. V was clipped by 5 bases and J by 0 bases; unmatched bases: 3. The CDR3 covers 14 residues. The CDR3 spells CASSWDRLNTEAFF. The CDR3 DNA reads TGTGCCAGCAGTTGGGACAGATTGAACACTGAAGCTTTCTTT.

The chain recombines TRBV19 with TRBJ2-7; D remains ambiguous. CDR1 is LNHDA, CDR2 SQIVND, per germline (reference sequence). V lost 7 bases and J lost 1, with 11 bases in between. This CDR3 is 13 amino acids long. CDR3 DNA sequence: TGTGCCAGTAAGGCGGACCTGTCCTACGAGCAGTACTTC. Its translation: CASKADLSYEQYF.

The chain recombines TRBV9 with TRBJ2-2; D might be TRBD2 (6 bases). This CDR3 is 14 amino acids long. Germline V gene sequence: CDR1 SGDLS, CDR2 YYNGEE. The V and J ends lost 2 bases and 6 bases respectively, with 11 bases between them. CDR3 coding DNA: TGTGCCAGCAGCGTGGGACTTTCCCCCGGGGAGCTGTTTTTT. It codes for CASSVGLSPGELFF.